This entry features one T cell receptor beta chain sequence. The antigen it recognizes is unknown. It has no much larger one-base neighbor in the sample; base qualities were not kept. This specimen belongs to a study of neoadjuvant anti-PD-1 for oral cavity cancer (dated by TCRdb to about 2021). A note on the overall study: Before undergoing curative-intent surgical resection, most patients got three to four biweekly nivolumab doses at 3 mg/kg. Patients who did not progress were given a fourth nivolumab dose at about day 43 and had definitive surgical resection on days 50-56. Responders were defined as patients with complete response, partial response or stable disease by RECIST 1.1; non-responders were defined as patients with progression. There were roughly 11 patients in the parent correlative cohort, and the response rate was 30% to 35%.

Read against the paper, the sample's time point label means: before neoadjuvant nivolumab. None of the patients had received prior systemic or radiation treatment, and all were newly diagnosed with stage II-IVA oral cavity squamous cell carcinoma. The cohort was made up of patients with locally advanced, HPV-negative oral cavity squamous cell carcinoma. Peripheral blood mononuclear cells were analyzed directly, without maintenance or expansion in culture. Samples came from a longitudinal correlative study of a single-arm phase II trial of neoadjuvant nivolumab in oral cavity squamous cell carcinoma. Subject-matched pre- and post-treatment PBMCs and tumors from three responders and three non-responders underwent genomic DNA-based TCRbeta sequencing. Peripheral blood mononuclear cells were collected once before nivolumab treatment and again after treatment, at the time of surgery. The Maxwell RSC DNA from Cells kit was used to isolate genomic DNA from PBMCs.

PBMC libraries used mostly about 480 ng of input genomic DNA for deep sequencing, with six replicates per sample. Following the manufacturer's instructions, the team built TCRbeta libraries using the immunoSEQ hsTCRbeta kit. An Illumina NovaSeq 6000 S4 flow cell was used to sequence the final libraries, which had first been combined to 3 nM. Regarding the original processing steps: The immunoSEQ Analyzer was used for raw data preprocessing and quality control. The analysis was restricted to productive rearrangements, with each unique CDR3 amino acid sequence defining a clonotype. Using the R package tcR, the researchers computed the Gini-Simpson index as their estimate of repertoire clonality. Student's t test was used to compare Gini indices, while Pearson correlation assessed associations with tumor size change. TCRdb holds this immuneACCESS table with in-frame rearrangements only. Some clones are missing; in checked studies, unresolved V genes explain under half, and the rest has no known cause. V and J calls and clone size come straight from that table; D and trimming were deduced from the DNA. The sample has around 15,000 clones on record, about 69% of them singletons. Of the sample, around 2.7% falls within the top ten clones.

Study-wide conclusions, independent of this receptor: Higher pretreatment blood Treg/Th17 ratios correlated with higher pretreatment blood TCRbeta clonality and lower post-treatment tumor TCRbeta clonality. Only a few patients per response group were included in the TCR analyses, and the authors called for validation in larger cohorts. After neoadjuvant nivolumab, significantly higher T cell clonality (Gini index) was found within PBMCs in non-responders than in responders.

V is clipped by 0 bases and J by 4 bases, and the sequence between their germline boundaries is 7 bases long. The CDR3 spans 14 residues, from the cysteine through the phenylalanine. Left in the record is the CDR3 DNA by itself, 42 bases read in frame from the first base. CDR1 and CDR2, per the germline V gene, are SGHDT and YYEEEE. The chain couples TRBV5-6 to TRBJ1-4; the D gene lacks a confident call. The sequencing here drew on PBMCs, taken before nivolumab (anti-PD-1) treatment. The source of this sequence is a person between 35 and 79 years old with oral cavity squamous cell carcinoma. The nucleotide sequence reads TGTGCCAGCAGCTTGGGAGGGAGTAATGAAAAACTGTTTTTT. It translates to CASSLGGSNEKLFF.